This T cell receptor (beta chain) is drawn from a study of T cells after yellow fever vaccination. General study findings and limits: One caveat is that FACS-sorted repertoires could contain abundant clonotypes contaminating from the bulk population. The secondary response was weaker but peaked faster, day 5 versus 15.

TCRdb re-derived calls from the 5' RACE reads in MiXCR, one entry per CDR3 protein. The data hold 300,000 to 400,000 distinct CDR3 sequences, with about 8.7% observed a single time. Trimming took off 4 bases at V and 4 bases at J, with 14 bases between the two ends. Germline V gives CDR1 SGHNT, CDR2 YYREEE (reference sequence). CDR3 length equals 14 residues. As regards this clonotype: Its antigen remains unknown.

V gene TRBV5-4 combines with J gene TRBJ1-1; possibly TRBD1 for D (5 bases). This clonotype was obtained from a young man who received the YFV17D yellow fever vaccine. Sample: PBMCs, taken on the day of the first yellow fever vaccination. The CDR3 DNA sequence: TGTGCCAGCAGCCAGGGTGGGGTCGGCACTGAAGCTTTCTTT. Translation: CASSQGGVGTEAFF. Together with reference TRBV5-4 and TRBJ1-1, the CDR3 gives the full variable domain: ETGVTQSPTHLIKTRGQQVTLRCSSQSGHNTVSWYQQALGQGPQFIFQYYREEENGRGNFPPRFSGLQFPNYSSELNVNALELDDSALYLCASSQGGVGTEAFFGQGTRLTVV.